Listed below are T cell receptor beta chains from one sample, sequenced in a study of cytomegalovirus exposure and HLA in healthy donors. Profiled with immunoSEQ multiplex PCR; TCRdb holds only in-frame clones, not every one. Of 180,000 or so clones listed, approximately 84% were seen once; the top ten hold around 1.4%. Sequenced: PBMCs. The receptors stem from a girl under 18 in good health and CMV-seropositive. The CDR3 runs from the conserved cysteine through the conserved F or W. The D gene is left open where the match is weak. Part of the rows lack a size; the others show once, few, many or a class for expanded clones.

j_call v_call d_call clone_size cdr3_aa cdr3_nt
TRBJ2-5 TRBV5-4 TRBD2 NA CASSPDGLAGEETQYF TGTGCCAGCAGCCCCGACGGACTAGCGGGAGAAGAGACCCAGTACTTC
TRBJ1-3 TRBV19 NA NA CASTMGSQPGNTIYF TGTGCCAGTACCATGGGCTCTCAGCCTGGAAACACCATATATTTT
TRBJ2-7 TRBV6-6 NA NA CASSYAGGGAYEQYF TGTGCCAGCAGTTACGCCGGGGGTGGGGCATACGAGCAGTACTTC
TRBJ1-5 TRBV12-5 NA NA CASGLFLGTYNQPQHF TGTGCTAGTGGTCTGTTCCTCGGGACTTACAATCAGCCCCAGCATTTT
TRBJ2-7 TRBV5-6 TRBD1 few CASRGTGETYEQYF TGTGCCAGCAGGGGGACAGGGGAAACCTACGAGCAGTACTTC
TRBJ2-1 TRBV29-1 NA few CSVVLWRIRGNEQFF TGCAGCGTTGTCTTATGGCGGATACGTGGGAATGAGCAGTTCTTC
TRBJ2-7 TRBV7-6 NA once CASSYGLDSYEQYF TGTGCCAGCAGCTACGGACTGGATTCCTACGAGCAGTACTTC
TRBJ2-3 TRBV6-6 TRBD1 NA CASSQGQVNRDTQYF TGTGCCAGCAGTCAAGGACAGGTCAATAGAGATACGCAGTATTTT
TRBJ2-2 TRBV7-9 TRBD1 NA CASSSPQDRPQNTGELFF TGTGCCAGCAGCTCTCCGCAGGACAGGCCGCAGAACACCGGGGAGCTGTTTTTT
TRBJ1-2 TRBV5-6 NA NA CASSLPPGGWANYGYTF TGTGCCAGCAGCTTGCCCCCCGGGGGGTGGGCTAACTATGGCTACACCTTC
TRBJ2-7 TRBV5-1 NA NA CASSLPALEQYF TGCGCCAGCAGCTTGCCCGCGTTGGAGCAGTACTTC
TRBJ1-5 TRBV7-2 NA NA CASSVQGGNQPQHF TGTGCCAGCAGCGTCCAGGGTGGTAATCAGCCCCAGCATTTT
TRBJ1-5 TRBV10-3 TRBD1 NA CAISDGQGGSQPQHF TGTGCCATCAGTGATGGACAGGGTGGGAGTCAGCCCCAGCATTTT
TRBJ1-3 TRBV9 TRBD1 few CASSGTVSGNTIYF TGTGCCAGCAGTGGGACAGTCTCTGGAAACACCATATATTTT
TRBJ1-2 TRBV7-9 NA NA CASSLAETYNYGYTF TGTGCCAGCAGCTTAGCAGAGACTTATAACTATGGCTACACCTTC
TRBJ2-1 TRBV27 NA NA CASSPPLGSDAYNEQFF TGTGCCAGCAGTCCCCCCTTAGGGAGCGACGCCTACAATGAGCAGTTCTTC
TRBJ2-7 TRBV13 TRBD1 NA CASSSQTGARYYEQYF TGTGCCAGCAGCTCACAAACAGGGGCACGATACTACGAGCAGTACTTC
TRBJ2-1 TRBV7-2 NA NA CASSFIDEQFF TGTGCCAGCAGCTTTATAGATGAGCAGTTCTTC
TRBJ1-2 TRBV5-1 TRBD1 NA CASSSATGANYGYTF TGCGCCAGCAGCTCGGCGACAGGGGCTAACTATGGCTACACCTTC
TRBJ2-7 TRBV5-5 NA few CASSPWGPPYEQYF TGTGCCAGCAGCCCCTGGGGGCCGCCCTACGAGCAGTACTTC
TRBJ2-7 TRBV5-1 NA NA CASRPTGAGKQYF TGCGCCAGCAGACCTACAGGGGCGGGGAAGCAGTACTTC
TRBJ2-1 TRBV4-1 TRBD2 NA CASSQESGTSDEFF TGCGCCAGCAGCCAAGAGTCCGGGACTAGCGACGAGTTCTTC
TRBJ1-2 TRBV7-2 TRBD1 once CASSSLTGVGYTF TGTGCCAGCAGCTCCCTAACAGGGGTTGGCTACACCTTC
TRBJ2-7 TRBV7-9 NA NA CASSPRTNSYEQYF TGTGCCAGCAGCCCCCGGACTAACTCCTACGAGCAGTACTTC
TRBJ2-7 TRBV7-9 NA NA CASSLASYPTYEQYF TGTGCCAGCAGCTTAGCTAGCTACCCAACCTACGAGCAGTACTTC
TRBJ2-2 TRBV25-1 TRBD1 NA CASRRQGTNTGELFF TGTGCCAGCAGGAGACAGGGGACGAACACCGGGGAGCTGTTTTTT
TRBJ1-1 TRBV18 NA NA CASSPLEAPNTEAFF TGTGCCAGCTCACCATTGGAGGCCCCGAACACTGAAGCTTTCTTT
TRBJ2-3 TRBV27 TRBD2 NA CASSFPGTSGREGDTQYF TGTGCCAGCAGTTTCCCGGGGACTAGCGGGAGGGAAGGTGATACGCAGTATTTT
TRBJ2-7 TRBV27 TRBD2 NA CASSSGRGTYEQYF TGTGCCAGCAGTAGCGGGAGGGGAACCTACGAGCAGTACTTC
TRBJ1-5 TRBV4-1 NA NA CASSQGSGLSNQPQHF TGCGCCAGCAGCCAAGGCTCAGGGCTTAGCAATCAGCCCCAGCATTTT
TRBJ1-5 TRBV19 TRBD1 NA CASSPRTGEYGNQPQHF TGTGCCAGTAGTCCCCGTACAGGGGAGTATGGCAATCAGCCCCAGCATTTT
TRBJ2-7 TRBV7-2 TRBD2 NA CASNPLAGAYEQYF TGTGCCAGCAACCCCCTAGCGGGGGCCTACGAGCAGTACTTC
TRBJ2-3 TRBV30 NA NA CAWNGGSTDTQYF TGTGCCTGGAACGGCGGGAGCACAGATACGCAGTATTTT
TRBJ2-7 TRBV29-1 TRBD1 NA CSVLRDREAEQYF TGCAGCGTCCTCCGGGACAGGGAAGCCGAGCAGTACTTC
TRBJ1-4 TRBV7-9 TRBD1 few CASSSGQGNEKLFF TGTGCCAGCAGCTCGGGACAGGGTAATGAAAAACTGTTTTTT
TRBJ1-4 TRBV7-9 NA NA CASSPGGVQKLFF TGTGCCAGCAGCCCGGGGGGAGTTCAAAAACTGTTTTTT